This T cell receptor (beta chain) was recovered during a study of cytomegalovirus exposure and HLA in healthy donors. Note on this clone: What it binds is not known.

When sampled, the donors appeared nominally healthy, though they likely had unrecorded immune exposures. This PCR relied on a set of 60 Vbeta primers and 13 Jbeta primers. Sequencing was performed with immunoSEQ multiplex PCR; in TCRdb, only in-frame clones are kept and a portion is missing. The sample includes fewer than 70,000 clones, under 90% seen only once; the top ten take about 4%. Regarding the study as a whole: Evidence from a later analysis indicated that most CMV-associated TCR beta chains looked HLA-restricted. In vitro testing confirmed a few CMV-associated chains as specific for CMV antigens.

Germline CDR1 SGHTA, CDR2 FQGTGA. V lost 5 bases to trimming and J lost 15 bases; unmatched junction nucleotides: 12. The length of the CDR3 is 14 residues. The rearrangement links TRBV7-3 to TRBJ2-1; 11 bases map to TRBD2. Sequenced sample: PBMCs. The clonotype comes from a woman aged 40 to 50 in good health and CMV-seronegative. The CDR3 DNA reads TGTGCCAGCAGCCCCGGGACTAGCGGAACCGTCCCGTTCTTC. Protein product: CASSPGTSGTVPFF.